Listed below are T cell receptor beta chains from one sample, sequenced in a study of control samples from healthy donors and cancer patients. Sequencing used immunoSEQ multiplex PCR; TCRdb keeps in-frame clones, though not all of them. The sample contains approximately 52,000 clones, approximately 95% of which appear only once. Sequenced input: blood. These receptors were collected from a young woman in good health. CDR3s include the opening cysteine and the closing phenylalanine or tryptophan. A D gene is named only where the DNA matches it firmly. Clone size, where shown, is once, few, many, or a class for clones that have expanded.

V,J,D,size,CDR3,DNA
TRBV9,TRBJ1-6,.,.,CASNRGQNSPLHF,TGTGCCAGCAATCGGGGGCAAAATTCACCCCTCCACTTT
TRBV19,TRBJ1-5,.,few,CASSIADRSNQPQHF,TGTGCCAGTAGTATAGCCGACAGGAGCAATCAGCCCCAGCATTTT
TRBV19,TRBJ2-3,.,.,CASSIGGDTQYF,TGTGCCAGTAGTATAGGAGGGGATACGCAGTATTTT
TRBV6-5,TRBJ2-7,TRBD2,.,CASAAGTTYEQYF,TGTGCCAGCGCGGCAGGGACTACCTACGAGCAGTACTTC
TRBV2,TRBJ1-4,.,.,CASSEALTGAGNEKLFF,TGTGCCAGCAGTGAAGCCTTGACGGGGGCGGGTAATGAAAAACTGTTTTTT
TRBV27,TRBJ1-1,.,.,CASSLRGGDSYTEAFF,TGTGCCAGCAGTTTAAGGGGGGGCGACAGTTACACTGAAGCTTTCTTT
TRBV7-9,TRBJ2-5,TRBD1,once,CASSRGQGQETQYF,TGTGCCAGCAGCCGTGGACAGGGCCAAGAGACCCAGTACTTC
TRBV18,TRBJ1-6,.,.,CASSAGVPNSPLHF,TGTGCCAGCTCCGCGGGGGTGCCAAATTCACCCCTCCACTTT
TRBV6-1,TRBJ1-1,.,.,CASSEWRWKENTEAFF,TGTGCCAGCAGTGAATGGCGGTGGAAAGAGAACACTGAAGCTTTCTTT
TRBV6-6,TRBJ2-5,.,.,CASSYSWETQYF,TGTGCCAGCAGTTACTCTTGGGAGACCCAGTACTTC
TRBV2,TRBJ1-1,.,.,CASSERSEAFF,TGTGCCAGCAGTGAGAGGAGTGAAGCTTTCTTT
TRBV24-1,TRBJ2-3,.,.,CATSALGAAADTQYF,TGTGCCACCAGTGCTTTGGGGGCTGCGGCAGATACGCAGTATTTT
TRBV6-2/TRBV6-3,TRBJ2-7,.,.,CASSSTSSYEQYF,TGTGCCAGCAGTTCGACAAGCTCCTACGAGCAGTACTTC
TRBV6-6,TRBJ1-1,TRBD1,.,CASRRDRADTEAFF,TGTGCCAGCAGGAGGGACAGGGCAGACACTGAAGCTTTCTTT
TRBV28,TRBJ1-5,TRBD1,once,CASSFTGERQPQHF,TGTGCCAGCAGTTTTACAGGGGAGCGCCAGCCCCAGCATTTT
TRBV2,TRBJ1-2,.,.,CASSEVQGKSTGYTF,TGTGCCAGCAGTGAAGTGCAGGGGAAATCGACTGGCTACACCTTC
TRBV30,TRBJ1-1,.,.,CAWSPGHMNTEAFF,TGTGCCTGGAGTCCGGGACATATGAACACTGAAGCTTTCTTT
TRBV7-9,TRBJ2-3,.,.,CASSVRTRGGTSTDTQYF,TGTGCCAGCAGCGTACGGACTAGAGGGGGGACTAGCACAGATACGCAGTATTTT
TRBV19,TRBJ1-1,.,.,CASSVQGTMNTEAFF,TGTGCCAGTAGTGTACAGGGAACCATGAACACTGAAGCTTTCTTT
TRBV28,TRBJ2-7,.,.,CASSVGGLPQYF,TGTGCCAGCAGTGTTGGGGGACTGCCCCAGTACTTC
TRBV28,TRBJ1-1,TRBD1,.,CASEETGLGVAFF,TGTGCCAGCGAGGAGACAGGGTTGGGTGTAGCTTTCTTT
TRBV6-6,TRBJ2-1,.,.,CASSRTGNEQFF,TGTGCCAGCAGTAGGACGGGAAATGAGCAGTTCTTC
TRBV19,TRBJ1-1,.,once,CASSTTVTNTEAFF,TGTGCCAGTAGTACTACGGTGACTAACACTGAAGCTTTCTTT
TRBV28,TRBJ2-1,.,.,CASTISTPSSYNEQFF,TGTGCCAGCACCATATCGACACCCAGCTCCTACAATGAGCAGTTCTTC
TRBV4-1,TRBJ1-5,TRBD1,.,CASSQGDSGYQPQHF,TGCGCCAGCAGCCAAGGGGACAGCGGCTATCAGCCCCAGCATTTT
TRBV5-4,TRBJ1-2,TRBD1,.,CASSQGAQDGYTF,TGTGCCAGCAGTCAGGGGGCGCAGGATGGCTACACCTTC
TRBV12-3/TRBV12-4,TRBJ2-1,.,.,CAGPPGFHEQFF,TGTGCCGGCCCCCCGGGCTTCCATGAGCAGTTCTTC
TRBV5-1,TRBJ2-5,TRBD2,once,CASSLKGEGETQYF,TGCGCCAGCAGCTTGAAAGGGGAGGGGGAGACCCAGTACTTC
TRBV15,TRBJ1-5,.,.,CATSSRQSNQPQHF,TGTGCCACCAGCAGCCGACAAAGCAATCAGCCCCAGCATTTT
TRBV6-6,TRBJ1-3,.,.,CASSSPDHSGNTIYF,TGTGCCAGCAGTTCCCCAGACCACTCTGGAAACACCATATATTTT
TRBV19,TRBJ1-5,.,.,CASSRGVAYSNQPQHF,TGTGCTAGTAGCAGAGGGGTAGCCTATAGCAATCAGCCCCAGCATTTT
TRBV28,TRBJ1-2,.,.,CASSLRGLTSGYTF,TGTGCCAGCAGTTTGAGGGGGTTAACCTCTGGCTACACCTTC
TRBV2,TRBJ2-7,TRBD1,.,CASSEGGPGQGVEQYF,TGTGCCAGCAGTGAAGGGGGACCTGGACAGGGTGTCGAGCAGTACTTC
TRBV10-3,TRBJ1-3,.,.,CAIRGRDSGNTIYF,TGTGCCATCAGGGGACGGGACTCTGGAAACACCATATATTTT
TRBV10-3,TRBJ2-1,.,.,CAISGFRRGNEQFF,TGTGCCATCAGTGGGTTCAGGAGGGGGAATGAGCAGTTCTTC
TRBV2,TRBJ1-1,.,.,CASSVEGFITEAFF,TGTGCCAGCAGTGTCGAGGGGTTTATTACTGAAGCTTTCTTT
TRBV5-8,TRBJ1-5,TRBD1,.,CASSPPTGDKHF,TGTGCCAGCAGCCCACCTACAGGGGACAAGCATTTT
TRBV3-1/TRBV3-2,TRBJ2-5,TRBD1,.,CASSQWTGLETQYF,TGTGCCAGCAGCCAATGGACAGGGTTGGAGACCCAGTACTTC
TRBV6-5,TRBJ1-6,.,.,CASRDSQALLSPLHF,TGTGCCAGCCGGGACTCCCAGGCCTTACTCTCACCCCTCCACTTT
TRBV2,TRBJ2-5,TRBD2,.,CASVSGGRVIQETQYF,TGTGCCAGCGTTAGCGGGGGGAGGGTTATCCAAGAGACCCAGTACTTC
TRBV6-5,TRBJ1-3,TRBD1,once,CASSLTGDSGNTIYF,TGTGCCAGCAGTTTGACAGGGGACTCTGGAAACACCATATATTTT
TRBV11-2,TRBJ1-2,.,.,CASSPLSRQTRFYGYTF,TGTGCCAGCAGCCCCCTTTCCAGACAGACCAGGTTCTATGGCTACACCTTC
TRBV24-1,TRBJ1-2,.,.,CATSDPNVSKTGSLYGYTF,TGTGCCACCAGTGACCCCAACGTTTCTAAAACAGGGTCCCTCTATGGCTACACCTTC
TRBV2,TRBJ1-2,.,.,CASRTGPDWGYGYTF,TGTGCCAGCAGGACAGGACCCGATTGGGGTTATGGCTACACCTTC
TRBV5-1,TRBJ2-5,.,.,CASSLNGGLETQYF,TGCGCCAGCAGCTTGAACGGGGGGCTGGAGACCCAGTACTTC